Presented here are 3 T cell receptor beta chains from one specimen sequenced in a study of Ad26.COV2.S vaccination and SARS-CoV-2 variants. The treatment: over 15 received Ad26.COV2.S at low or high dose, single or two shots; about 5 received placebo; per-sample allocation not given. Samples came from day 63 after the first vaccine or placebo injection. Libraries were prepared by immunoSEQ multiplex PCR; TCRdb keeps only in-frame clonotypes and omits some of them. The data contain about 410,000 clones, about 89% of them singletons. Material: peripheral blood, obtained in a trial of Ad26.COV2.S vaccine versus placebo. Every receptor here comes from a person between 18 and 59 years old who received the Ad26.COV2.S COVID-19 vaccine or a placebo.

This clone was observed a single time. The chain has TRBV5-4 and TRBJ1-2, with a tentative D call TRBD1 (5 bases). V was clipped by 0 bases and J by 7 bases, with 10 bases between them. The CDR3 has 13 residues. The germline V gene has CDR1 SGHNT and CDR2 YYREEE (reference sequence). This CDR3 is CASSLARERGYTF. The DNA of the CDR3 is TGTGCCAGCAGCTTGGCCAGGGAACGTGGCTACACCTTC.

The genes are TRBV6-1 and TRBJ1-5, with D possibly matching TRBD1 (5 bases). Germline-derived CDR1 and CDR2 are MNHNS and SASEGT. The CDR3 is made up of 15 amino acids. Deletions cut 2 bases from V and 5 bases from J, with 13 bases between. Here the CDR3 reads CASSERGAPDQPQHF. The CDR3 DNA follows: TGTGCCAGCAGTGAAAGAGGGGCCCCAGATCAGCCCCAGCATTTT.

This chain connects TRBV13 to TRBJ2-2; D remains ambiguous. Germline-derived CDR1 and CDR2 are PRHDT and FYEKMQ (reference sequence). The CDR3 contains 12 residues. Trimming took 4 bases from V and 8 from J, leaving 8 bases between them. CDR3 sequence: CASSSRYGELFF. CDR3 sequence (DNA): TGTGCCAGCAGCTCCCGATATGGGGAGCTGTTTTTT.